This T cell receptor beta chain was found in a study of Ad26.COV2.S vaccination and SARS-CoV-2 variants. Turning to the study itself: A participant enrolled in the COV1001 Ad26.COV2.S trial arm provided the sample.

Regarding the study as a whole: After vaccination, reports described spike-specific CD8+ and CD4+ T cell responses as showing substantial breadth. Comparability of non-spike TCR breadth was observed across vaccine and placebo recipients. Estimates derived from TCR breadth and depth analyses may have underestimated total T cell responses.

TCRdb's copy holds only in-frame clones and misses some; the assay was immunoSEQ multiplex PCR. The sample carries hundreds of thousands of clones, about 90% recorded once. For this clone: The antigen remains undetermined.

Treatment denoted: roughly 19 received Ad26.COV2.S at low or high dose, single or two shots; several received placebo; per-sample allocation not given. Specimen acquisition occurred on day 63 following the initial vaccine or placebo injection. The source was peripheral blood, collected in a trial of Ad26.COV2.S vaccine versus placebo. This TCR was recovered from a person aged 18-60 years who received the Ad26.COV2.S COVID-19 vaccine or a placebo.

Here the CDR3 reads CASRRENSYGYTF. The CDR3 nucleotides read TGTGCCAGCAGGCGAGAAAACAGCTATGGCTACACCTTC. The chain employs TRBV5-8 and TRBJ1-2; D gene uncertain. Trimming removed 5 bases from V and 4 bases from J, with 12 bases in between. The CDR3 spans 13 residues. Germline values: CDR1 SGHTS, CDR2 YDEGEE.